At least ten counts were recorded for the clone carrying this TCR beta chain. Its antigen is currently unknown. The data stem from a study of regulatory T cells in long-lasting Graves disease. Notes on the study in general: A limited number of samples was an acknowledged limitation. The study found TRBV28, TRBJ1-2 and TRBJ2-5 favored in persistent disease.

Time point reported: newly diagnosed GD, antithyroid drugs for less than 3 months. TCR sequences were obtained from RNA taken from PBMCs. CDR3 length: 16 residues. CDR1 and CDR2 (germline): SGHAT, FQNNGV. Trimming removed 1 base at V and 8 bases at J, with 18 bases between. CDR3 regions were amplified by Arm-PCR using iRepertoire HTBI primers to build TCR beta libraries. TCRdb redid the calling of the multiplex PCR reads with MiXCR, one entry per CDR3 protein. The sample lists roughly 420,000 distinct CDR3 sequences, about a sixth occurring once. Another study also made use of these data, one on T cells in Graves' hyperthyroidism and ophthalmopathy. Per that paper: During a first-round RT-PCR of the TCR CDR3, the HTBI primer set was used. Most thyroid clonotypes expanded above 0.001 were also detected in blood.

The chain recombines TRBV11-2 with TRBJ2-1; D is uncertain. Sample: peripheral blood mononuclear cells (PBMCs), taken at new diagnosis, from a patient treated with antithyroid drugs. This clonotype was sampled from a woman between 18 and 29 years old with Graves disease. DNA of the CDR3: TGTGCCAGCAGCTTAGTTGGGCGGCGGTTTATCGATGAGCAGTTCTTC. Residues: CASSLVGRRFIDEQFF.